This T cell receptor beta chain is drawn from a study of CD8 T cells in ankylosing spondylitis. TCRdb reanalysed the 5' RACE reads using MiXCR and keeps one entry per CDR3 protein. Of about 150,000 distinct CDR3 sequences in the sample, around two fifths were seen once. The germline gives CDR1 SGHNT, CDR2 YENEEA. The CDR3 covers 15 residues. Turning to this clonotype: The junction shows a germline mismatch at one end, possibly a read error.

The TCR originated in a male donor with ankylosing spondylitis. V gene TRBV11-3 combines with J gene TRBJ1-6; D might be TRBD1 (6 bases). Sequencing was performed on synovial fluid, either unsorted or a sorted T cell fraction (not recorded which). The CDR3 loop reads CASSIEDSFNSPLHF. The CDR3 nucleotides read TGTGCCAGCAGCATAGAGGACAGCTTTAATTCACCCCTCCACTTT.